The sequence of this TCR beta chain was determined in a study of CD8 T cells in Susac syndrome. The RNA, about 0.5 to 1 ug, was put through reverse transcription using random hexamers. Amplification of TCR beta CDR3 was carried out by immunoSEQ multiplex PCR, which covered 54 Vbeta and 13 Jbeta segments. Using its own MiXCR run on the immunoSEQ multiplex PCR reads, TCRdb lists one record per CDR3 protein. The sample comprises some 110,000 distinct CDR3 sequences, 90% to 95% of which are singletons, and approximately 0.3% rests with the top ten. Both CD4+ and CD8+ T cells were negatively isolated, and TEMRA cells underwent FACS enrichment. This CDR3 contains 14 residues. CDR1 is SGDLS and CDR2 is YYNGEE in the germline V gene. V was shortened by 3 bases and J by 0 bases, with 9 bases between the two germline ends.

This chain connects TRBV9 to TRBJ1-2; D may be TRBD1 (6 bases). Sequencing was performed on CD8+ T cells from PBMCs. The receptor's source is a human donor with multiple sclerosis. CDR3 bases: TGTGCCAGCAGCGGGGGGGGCTCTAACTATGGCTACACCTTC. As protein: CASSGGGSNYGYTF.